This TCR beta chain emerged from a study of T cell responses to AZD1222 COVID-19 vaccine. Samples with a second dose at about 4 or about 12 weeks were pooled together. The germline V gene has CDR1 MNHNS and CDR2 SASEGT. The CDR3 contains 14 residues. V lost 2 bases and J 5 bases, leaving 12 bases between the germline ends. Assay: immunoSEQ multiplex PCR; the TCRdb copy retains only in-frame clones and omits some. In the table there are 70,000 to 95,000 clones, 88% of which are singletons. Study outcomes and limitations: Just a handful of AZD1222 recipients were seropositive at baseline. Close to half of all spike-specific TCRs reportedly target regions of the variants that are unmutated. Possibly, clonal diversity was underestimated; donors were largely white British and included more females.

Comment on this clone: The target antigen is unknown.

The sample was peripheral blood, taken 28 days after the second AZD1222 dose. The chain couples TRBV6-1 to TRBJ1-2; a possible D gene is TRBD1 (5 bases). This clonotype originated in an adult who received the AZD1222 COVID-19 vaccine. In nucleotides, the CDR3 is TGTGCCAGCAGTGAACCTGGGGGACCTTATGGCTACACCTTC. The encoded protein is CASSEPGGPYGYTF.